This T cell receptor (beta chain) was identified in a study of beta chain features in type 1 diabetes. Study in general: The examined sorted cells totaled approximately 100 million across samples. Study-wide results and limits: Healthy donors had naive, central memory and Treg TCRB repertoires that appeared less similar than those seen among patients. Type 1 diabetes patients showed a moderate but significant shortening of TCRB CDR3s in all four CD4+ subsets. The cDNA sequencing approach could over-represent high-TCR-expressing cells.

Researchers reported sorting CD4+ naive, central memory, regulatory and stem cell-like memory cells via CD45RO/CCR7/CD25/CD127/CD95/CD27. Trimming removed 2 bases at V and 1 base at J, with 5 bases between. The length of the CDR3 is 13 residues. The germline CDR1 and CDR2 sequences are SNHLY and FYNNEI. A remark on this clone: The antigen remains undetermined. The sample contains more than one DNA sequence encoding this CDR3.

Expressed TCRB transcripts were sequenced because the isolated RNA had all been reverse transcribed beforehand. TCRdb's table, derived via immunoSEQ multiplex PCR, lists solely in-frame clones and lacks some. The sample yields under 300,000 clones, about a fifth seen once. The sequenced sample consisted of naive CD4+ T cells from blood. The clonotype was recovered from a woman between 40 and 55 years old with type 1 diabetes. The chain carries TRBV2 and TRBJ1-1; D remains ambiguous. CDR3 DNA: TGTGCCAGCAGTGAAAACAGGAACACTGAAGCTTTCTTT. Its translation: CASSENRNTEAFF.